A selection of T cell receptor beta chains follows, all from one sample in a study of CD8 T cells in ankylosing spondylitis. TCRdb re-analysed the 5' RACE reads in MiXCR, keeping a single row per CDR3 protein. Among some 700,000 distinct CDR3 sequences listed, under 20% were seen once. The specimen sequenced was blood, either unsorted or a sorted T cell fraction (not recorded which). All receptors come from a male donor with ankylosing spondylitis. CDR3s include the opening cysteine and the closing phenylalanine or tryptophan. A D gene is named only where the DNA matches it firmly. Clone size is not always given. Where it is, it says once, few, many or a class for expanded clones.

CDR3: CASSLWPPGGETQYF
DNA: TGTGCCAGCAGCTTGTGGCCGCCAGGGGGGGAGACCCAGTACTTC
J: TRBJ2-5
size: NA
D: NA
V: TRBV5-6

CDR3: CASSFSPLNRANNEKLFF
DNA: TGCGCCAGCAGCTTTTCCCCCTTAAACCGAGCGAACAATGAAAAACTGTTTTTT
J: TRBJ1-4
size: NA
D: NA
V: TRBV5-1

CDR3: CASSLSGSQYNSPLHF
DNA: TGTGCCAGCAGCTTAAGCGGGTCGCAGTATAATTCACCCCTCCACTTT
J: TRBJ1-6
size: NA
D: NA
V: TRBV7-9

CDR3: CASSLTGRGTEAFF
DNA: TGTGCCAGCAGCCTCACCGGAAGGGGCACTGAAGCTTTCTTT
J: TRBJ1-1
size: many
D: NA
V: TRBV5-1

CDR3: CASSLGRGRNTEAFF
DNA: TGTGCCAGCAGCTTAGGGAGGGGCCGGAACACTGAAGCTTTCTTT
J: TRBJ1-1
size: NA
D: NA
V: TRBV7-2

CDR3: CSVAQGGDEQYF
DNA: TGCAGTGTAGCACAGGGGGGCGACGAGCAGTACTTC
J: TRBJ2-7
size: many
D: TRBD1
V: TRBV20-1

CDR3: CASSGGGGQPQHF
DNA: TGTGCCAGCAGCGGAGGGGGCGGTCAGCCCCAGCATTTT
J: TRBJ1-5
size: few
D: TRBD1
V: TRBV7-9

CDR3: CASSPRQGELETQYF
DNA: TGTGCCAGCAGTCCCCGACAGGGGGAGTTGGAGACCCAGTACTTC
J: TRBJ2-5
size: few
D: TRBD1
V: TRBV12-3/TRBV12-4

CDR3: CASSYGPSGAPQETQYF
DNA: TGTGCCAGCAGTTACGGCCCGTCGGGGGCGCCGCAAGAGACCCAGTACTTC
J: TRBJ2-5
size: few
D: NA
V: TRBV6-2/TRBV6-3

CDR3: CASSVTTAGYNEQFF
DNA: TGCGCCAGCAGCGTGACTACGGCGGGGTACAATGAGCAGTTCTTC
J: TRBJ2-1
size: NA
D: NA
V: TRBV5-1

CDR3: CSVDEGEGTYEQYF
DNA: TGCAGCGTTGATGAGGGAGAGGGGACCTACGAGCAGTACTTC
J: TRBJ2-7
size: NA
D: NA
V: TRBV29-1

CDR3: CASSQGQGEQYF
DNA: TGTGCCAGCAGCCAAGGGCAGGGGGAGCAGTACTTC
J: TRBJ2-7
size: few
D: NA
V: TRBV3-1

CDR3: CSVEGRADYEQYF
DNA: TGCAGCGTTGAAGGGAGAGCCGACTACGAGCAGTACTTC
J: TRBJ2-7
size: few
D: NA
V: TRBV29-1

CDR3: CATSRGQGLALVGETQYF
DNA: TGTGCCACCAGCAGAGGACAAGGACTAGCCCTCGTCGGGGAGACCCAGTACTTC
J: TRBJ2-5
size: few
D: TRBD2
V: TRBV15

CDR3: CSVVSQGMTEAFF
DNA: TGCAGCGTTGTTTCGCAGGGGATGACTGAAGCTTTCTTT
J: TRBJ1-1
size: NA
D: NA
V: TRBV29-1

CDR3: CASSLGPGHNEQFF
DNA: TGCGCCAGCAGCTTAGGACCGGGACACAATGAGCAGTTCTTC
J: TRBJ2-1
size: few
D: NA
V: TRBV5-1

CDR3: CATSRSSGGAYEQYF
DNA: TGTGCCACCAGCAGATCTAGCGGGGGTGCCTACGAGCAGTACTTC
J: TRBJ2-7
size: NA
D: TRBD2
V: TRBV15

CDR3: CASSVGTSRNNEQFF
DNA: TGTGCCAGCAGCGTGGGGACTAGCCGAAACAATGAGCAGTTCTTC
J: TRBJ2-1
size: NA
D: TRBD2
V: TRBV9

CDR3: CSALRRQGGGYTF
DNA: TGCAGTGCTCTTCGCCGGCAGGGGGGTGGCTACACCTTC
J: TRBJ1-2
size: many
D: TRBD1
V: TRBV20-1

CDR3: CASSLDLGGDSYNEQFF
DNA: TGTGCCAGCAGCTTAGATCTGGGCGGGGACTCCTACAATGAGCAGTTCTTC
J: TRBJ2-1
size: NA
D: NA
V: TRBV11-3

CDR3: CASSPPSKREAFF
DNA: TGTGCCAGCTCACCACCATCGAAAAGGGAAGCTTTCTTT
J: TRBJ1-1
size: few
D: NA
V: TRBV18

CDR3: CASSWSGGRVGGYTF
DNA: TGTGCCAGCAGTTGGTCGGGGGGCCGGGTAGGAGGCTACACCTTC
J: TRBJ1-2
size: few
D: NA
V: TRBV12-3/TRBV12-4